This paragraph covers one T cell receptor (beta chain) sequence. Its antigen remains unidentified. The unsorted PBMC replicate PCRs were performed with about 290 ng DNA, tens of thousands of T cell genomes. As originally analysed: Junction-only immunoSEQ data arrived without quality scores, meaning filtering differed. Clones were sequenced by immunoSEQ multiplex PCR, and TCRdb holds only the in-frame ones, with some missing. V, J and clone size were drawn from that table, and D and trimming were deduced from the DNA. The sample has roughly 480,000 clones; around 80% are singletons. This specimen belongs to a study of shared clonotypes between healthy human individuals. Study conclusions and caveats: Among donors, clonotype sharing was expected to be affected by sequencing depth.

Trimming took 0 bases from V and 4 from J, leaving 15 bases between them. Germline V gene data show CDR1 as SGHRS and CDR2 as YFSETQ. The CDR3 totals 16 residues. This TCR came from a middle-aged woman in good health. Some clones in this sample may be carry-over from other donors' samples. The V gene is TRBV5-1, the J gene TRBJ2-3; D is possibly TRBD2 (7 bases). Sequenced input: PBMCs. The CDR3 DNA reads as TGCGCCAGCAGCTTGGGAGGCGGGGGCCGCGCAGATACGCAGTATTTT. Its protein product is CASSLGGGGRADTQYF.